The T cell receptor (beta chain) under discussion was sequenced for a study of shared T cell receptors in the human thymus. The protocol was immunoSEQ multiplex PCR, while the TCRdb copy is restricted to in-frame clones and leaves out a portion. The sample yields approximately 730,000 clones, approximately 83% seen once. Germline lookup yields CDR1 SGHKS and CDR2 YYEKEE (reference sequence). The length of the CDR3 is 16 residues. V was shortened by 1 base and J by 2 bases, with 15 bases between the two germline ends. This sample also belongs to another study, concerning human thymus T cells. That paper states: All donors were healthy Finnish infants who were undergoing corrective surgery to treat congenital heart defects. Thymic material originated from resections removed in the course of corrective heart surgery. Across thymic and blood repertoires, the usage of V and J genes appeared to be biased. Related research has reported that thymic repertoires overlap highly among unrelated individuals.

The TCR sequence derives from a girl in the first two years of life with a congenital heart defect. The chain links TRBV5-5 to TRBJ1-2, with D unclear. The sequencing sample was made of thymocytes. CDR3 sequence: CASSLSTVAGNYGYTF. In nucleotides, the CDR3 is TGTGCCAGCAGCTTGTCTACAGTCGCGGGGAACTATGGCTACACCTTC.